This paragraph covers one T cell receptor (beta chain) sequence. As yet, its antigen is unknown. This CDR3 comprises 15 residues. Germline V gene lookup returns CDR1 MNHEY and CDR2 SMNVEV (reference sequence). With 3 bases removed from V and 2 bases from J, the gap between germline ends came to 11 bases. Stated time point: week 23, last vaccination. Vaccination used 300 ug of mutant IDH1 20-mer peptide per dose, with topical imiquimod. Tumors from donors were new WHO grade 3 or 4 IDH1-mutant astrocytomas with ATRX loss. Profiling relied on immunoSEQ multiplex PCR, and the TCRdb table lists in-frame clones only, not all of them. The sample yields tens of thousands of clones, 75% to 90% seen once. These data come from a study of a mutant IDH1 vaccine in newly diagnosed glioma. Study information: The treated group averaged approximately 42 years old and was 62.5% male, about 40% female. Earlier care involved radiotherapy, temozolomide, or both, and the majority received both. Study-wide results and caveats: The authors found pseudoprogression apparently unrelated to changes in top peripheral T cell clonotypes.

V gene TRBV27 combines with J gene TRBJ1-5; TRBD1 is a possible D gene (5 bases). This TCR was recovered from a woman in her 50s with glioma. The source material was PBMCs, sampled from a glioma patient whose treatment included an IDH1 peptide vaccine. The CDR3: CASSFLRGGNQPQHF. The CDR3 nucleotides are TGTGCCAGCAGTTTCCTTCGAGGGGGCAATCAGCCCCAGCATTTT.